This T cell receptor (beta chain) originates from a study of T cell clonotyping in hematopoietic cell transplantation. CDR3 length: 15 amino acids. V lost 1 base to trimming and J lost 6 bases, with 16 bases between them. Per the germline V gene, CDR1 is SGHRS and CDR2 is YFSETQ. Remarks on this clone: Its antigen is not identified.

The study's findings and limits: Broader posttransplant TCR repertoire diversity was predicted by graft donor and pretransplant recipient Inverse Simpson Index values. After transplant, recipient diversity fell while pathologically expanded clonotypes grew through day 180.

Data came from immunoSEQ multiplex PCR; TCRdb stores just in-frame clones and leaves some out. The sample includes about 13,000 clones, around 90% seen only once; the top ten take over 1%. What was sequenced was peripheral blood mononuclear cells. The clonotype was recovered from a young man in good health. Some clones in this sample may be carry-over from other donors' samples. This chain uses TRBV5-1 with TRBJ1-1; TRBD1 is a possible D gene (5 bases). Here the CDR3 reads CASSLWGSLNAEAFF. The DNA of the CDR3 is TGCGCCAGCAGCTTGTGGGGCAGCCTTAACGCTGAAGCTTTCTTT.